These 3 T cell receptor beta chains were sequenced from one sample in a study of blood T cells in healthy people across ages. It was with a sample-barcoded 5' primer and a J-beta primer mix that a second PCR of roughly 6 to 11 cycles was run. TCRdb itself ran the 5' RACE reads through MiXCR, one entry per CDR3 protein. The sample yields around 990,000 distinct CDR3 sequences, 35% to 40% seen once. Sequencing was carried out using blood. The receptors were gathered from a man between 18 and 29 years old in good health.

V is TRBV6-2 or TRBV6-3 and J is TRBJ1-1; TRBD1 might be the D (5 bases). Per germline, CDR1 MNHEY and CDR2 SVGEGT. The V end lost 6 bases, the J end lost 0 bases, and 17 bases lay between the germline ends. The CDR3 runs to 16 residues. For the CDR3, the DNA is TGTGCCAGCAGGACCCAGGGAGCTCTCATGAACACTGAAGCTTTCTTT. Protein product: CASRTQGALMNTEAFF.

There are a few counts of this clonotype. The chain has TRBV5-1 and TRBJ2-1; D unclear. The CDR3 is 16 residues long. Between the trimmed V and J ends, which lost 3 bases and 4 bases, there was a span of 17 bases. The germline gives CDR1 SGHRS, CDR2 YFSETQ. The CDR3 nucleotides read TGCGCCAGCAGCTCCGACCCTCGTACAGAGTACAATGAGCAGTTCTTC. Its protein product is CASSSDPRTEYNEQFF.

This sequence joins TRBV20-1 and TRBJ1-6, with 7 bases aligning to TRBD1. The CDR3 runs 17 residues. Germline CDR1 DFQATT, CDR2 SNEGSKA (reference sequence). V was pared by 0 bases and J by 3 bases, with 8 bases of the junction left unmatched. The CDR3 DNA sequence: TGCAGTGCTAGAGATAACAGGGGTAATCGCTATAATTCACCCCTCCACTTT. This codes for CSARDNRGNRYNSPLHF.